The entry below describes one TCR beta chain. The antigen is undetermined. The sample is drawn from a study of T cell responses to AZD1222 COVID-19 vaccine. Some clones are missing from TCRdb's copy, which holds only in-frame ones; the method was immunoSEQ multiplex PCR. This table has roughly 120,000 clones, 88% appearing once. Germline CDR1 is MDHEN and CDR2 is SYDVKM. The CDR3 is 15 amino acids. Trimming pared 2 bases from V and 4 bases from J, leaving 15 bases between. Study-level findings and limits: Vaccine-associated CD4 TCRs ranged over spike, dominating at 160-218 and 743-854.

Sequences were derived from peripheral blood, sampled on day 0 of MenACWY control vaccination. V usage is TRBV28 and J usage is TRBJ2-7; D unclear. The TCR was taken from an adult in good health. CDR3 sequence (DNA): TGTGCCAGCAGTTTAAGTCTAGGAAAAGGTTACGAGCAGTACTTC. This sequence encodes CASSLSLGKGYEQYF. Full variable domain (outside the CDR3, taken from reference TRBV28 and TRBJ2-7): DVKVTQSSRYLVKRTGEKVFLECVQDMDHENMFWYRQDPGLGLRLIYFSYDVKMKEKGDIPEGYSVSREKKERFSLILESASTNQTSMYLCASSLSLGKGYEQYFGPGTRLTVT.